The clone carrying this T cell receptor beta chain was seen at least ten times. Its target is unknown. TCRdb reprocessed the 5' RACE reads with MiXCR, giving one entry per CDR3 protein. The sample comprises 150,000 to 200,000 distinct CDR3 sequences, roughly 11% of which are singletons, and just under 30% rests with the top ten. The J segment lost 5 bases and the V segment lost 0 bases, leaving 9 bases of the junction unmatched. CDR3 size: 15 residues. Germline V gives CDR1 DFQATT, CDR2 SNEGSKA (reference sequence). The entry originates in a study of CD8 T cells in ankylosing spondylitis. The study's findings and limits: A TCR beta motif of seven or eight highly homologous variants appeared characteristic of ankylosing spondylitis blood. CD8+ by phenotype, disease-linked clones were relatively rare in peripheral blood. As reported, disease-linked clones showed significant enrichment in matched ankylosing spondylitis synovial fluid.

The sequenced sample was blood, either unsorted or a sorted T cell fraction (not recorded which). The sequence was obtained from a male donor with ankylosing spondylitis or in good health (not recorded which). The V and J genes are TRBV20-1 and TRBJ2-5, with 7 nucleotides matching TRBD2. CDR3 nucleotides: TGCAGTGCTAGAGACCCCCAGACTAGCCCCGAGACCCAGTACTTC. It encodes CSARDPQTSPETQYF.